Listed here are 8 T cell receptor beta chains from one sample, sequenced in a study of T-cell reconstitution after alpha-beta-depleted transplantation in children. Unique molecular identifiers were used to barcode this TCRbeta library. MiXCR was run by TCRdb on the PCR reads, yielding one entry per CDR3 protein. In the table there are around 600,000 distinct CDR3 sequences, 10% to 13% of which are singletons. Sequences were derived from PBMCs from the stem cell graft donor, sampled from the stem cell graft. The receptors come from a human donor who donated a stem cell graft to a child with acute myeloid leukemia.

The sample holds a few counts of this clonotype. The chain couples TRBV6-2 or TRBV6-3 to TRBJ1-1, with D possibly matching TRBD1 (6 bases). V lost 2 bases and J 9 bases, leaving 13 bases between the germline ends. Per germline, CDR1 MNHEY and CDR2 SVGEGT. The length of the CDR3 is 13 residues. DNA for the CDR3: TGTGCCAGCAGTTACGCAGGGGTACTCCAAGCTTTCTTT. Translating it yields CASSYAGVLQAFF.

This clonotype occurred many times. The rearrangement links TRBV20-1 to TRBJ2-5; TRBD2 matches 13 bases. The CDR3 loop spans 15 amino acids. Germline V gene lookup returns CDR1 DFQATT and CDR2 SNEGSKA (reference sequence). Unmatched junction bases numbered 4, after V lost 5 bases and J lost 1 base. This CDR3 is CSAFWTSGSQETQYF. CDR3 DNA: TGCAGTGCTTTTTGGACTAGCGGGAGCCAAGAGACCCAGTACTTC.

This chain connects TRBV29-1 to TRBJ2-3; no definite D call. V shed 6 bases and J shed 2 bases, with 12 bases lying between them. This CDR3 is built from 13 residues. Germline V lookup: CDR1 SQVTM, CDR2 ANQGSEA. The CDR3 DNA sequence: TGCAGCGTCCGACTGGCTCCCACAGATACGCAGTATTTT. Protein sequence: CSVRLAPTDTQYF.

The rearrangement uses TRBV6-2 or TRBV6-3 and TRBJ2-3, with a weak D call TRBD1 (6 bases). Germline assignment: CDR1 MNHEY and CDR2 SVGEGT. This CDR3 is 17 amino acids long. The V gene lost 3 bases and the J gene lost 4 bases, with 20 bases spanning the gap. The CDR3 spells CASSYAARGRLADTQYF. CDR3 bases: TGTGCCAGCAGTTATGCCGCGAGGGGGAGACTCGCAGATACGCAGTATTTT.

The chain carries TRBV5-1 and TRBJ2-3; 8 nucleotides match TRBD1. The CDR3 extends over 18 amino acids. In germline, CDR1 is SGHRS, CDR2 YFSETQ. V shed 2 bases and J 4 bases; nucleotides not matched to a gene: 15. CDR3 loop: CASSLGDRQGISADTQYF. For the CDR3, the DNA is TGCGCCAGCAGCTTAGGGGATCGACAGGGGATTTCCGCAGATACGCAGTATTTT.

The CDR3 is CSVDRFERGSSYNEQFF. The CDR3 DNA is TGCAGCGTTGACCGGTTTGAGCGGGGGAGCTCCTACAATGAGCAGTTCTTC. The chain has TRBV29-1 and TRBJ2-1; 8 nucleotides agree with TRBD2. The CDR3 contains 17 residues. Germline V gene lookup returns CDR1 SQVTM and CDR2 ANQGSEA. V trimming: 3 bases; J trimming: 0 bases; junction bases outside the gene matches: 10.

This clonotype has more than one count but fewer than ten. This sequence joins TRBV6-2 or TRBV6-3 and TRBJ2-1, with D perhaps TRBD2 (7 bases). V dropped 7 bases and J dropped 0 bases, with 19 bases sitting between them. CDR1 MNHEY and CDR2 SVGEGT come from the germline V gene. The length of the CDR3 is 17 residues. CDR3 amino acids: CASTSFGAGASYNEQFF. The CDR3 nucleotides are TGTGCCAGCACCTCATTTGGGGCGGGGGCCTCCTACAATGAGCAGTTCTTC.

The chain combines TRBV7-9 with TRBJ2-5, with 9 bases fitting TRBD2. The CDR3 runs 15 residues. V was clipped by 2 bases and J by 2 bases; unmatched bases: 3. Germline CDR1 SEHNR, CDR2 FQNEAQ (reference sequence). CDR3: CASSLRSGGQETQYF. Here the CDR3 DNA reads TGTGCCAGCAGCTTACGTAGCGGGGGACAAGAGACCCAGTACTTC. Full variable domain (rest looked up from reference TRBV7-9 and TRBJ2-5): DTGVSQNPRHKITKRGQNVTFRCDPISEHNRLYWYRQTLGQGPEFLTYFQNEAQLEKSRLLSDRFSAERPKGSFSTLEIQRTEQGDSAMYLCASSLRSGGQETQYFGPGTRLLVL.